These T cell receptor beta chains were read from a single sample in a study of cytotoxic CD8 clonotypes in ibrutinib-treated CLL. Data came from immunoSEQ multiplex PCR; TCRdb stores just in-frame clones and leaves some out. The sample contains about 160,000 clones, 81% of which appear only once. Specimen: PBMCs, collected after 12 months of ibrutinib treatment. The receptors originated from a human donor with chronic lymphocytic leukemia. Both conserved end residues are part of each CDR3. A D gene is named only where the DNA matches it firmly. Where a row states a size, it is once, few, many or the class of an expanded clone; other rows omit it.

D gene,J gene,clone size,V gene,CDR3 DNA,CDR3 protein
-,TRBJ2-3,-,TRBV5-1,TGCGCCAGCAGCTTGGCGGCGGGCTCTAGCACAGATACGCAGTATTTT,CASSLAAGSSTDTQYF
-,TRBJ2-7,few,TRBV7-2,TGTGCCAGCAGCCTCCGGAGGGACTCTTACTACGAGCAGTACTTC,CASSLRRDSYYEQYF
-,TRBJ1-1,-,TRBV7-2,TGTGCCAGCAGCAGAGGAGTGGGGGCGCTGGACACTGAAGCTTTCTTT,CASSRGVGALDTEAFF
TRBD2,TRBJ2-2,-,TRBV27,TGTGCCAGCAGTTTATCAGCTAGCGGGAGGGTCGGCGGGGAGCTGTTTTTT,CASSLSASGRVGGELFF
-,TRBJ1-4,-,TRBV6-6,TGTGCCAGCACCGACAGGCTATCTAATGAAAAACTGTTTTTT,CASTDRLSNEKLFF
TRBD1,TRBJ2-7,-,TRBV18,TGTGCCAGCTCAGCGGTGCTCCGGGACAGGGTGATTCAGTCAGGCTCCTACGAGCAGTACTTC,CASSAVLRDRVIQSGSYEQYF
-,TRBJ2-7,-,TRBV11-1,TGTGCCAGCAGCTTAGCGCTCGGGACCGTCTCCTACGAGCAGTACTTC,CASSLALGTVSYEQYF
-,TRBJ2-1,-,TRBV6-6,TGTGCCAGCAGTCGACCCGGGGGTCCCCCCTACAATGAGCAGTTCTTC,CASSRPGGPPYNEQFF
-,TRBJ1-1,-,TRBV18,TGTGCCAGCTCACTTGGACAGAACACTGAAGCTTTCTTT,CASSLGQNTEAFF
-,TRBJ2-1,-,TRBV15,TGTGCCACCAGCAGAGCGAAGCTAGGAAGGGTTTCCTACAATGAGCAGTTCTTC,CATSRAKLGRVSYNEQFF
-,TRBJ1-2,-,TRBV10-3,TGTGCCATCCGTACCGCCGGGGTGGATGGCTACACCTTC,CAIRTAGVDGYTF
-,TRBJ2-7,once,TRBV28,TGTGCCAGCAGTTTAGAGGGTTTGGGCTCCTACGAGCAGTACTTC,CASSLEGLGSYEQYF
TRBD1,TRBJ1-3,-,TRBV14,TGTGCCAGCAGCCGGGACAGGGGGTCTGGAAACACCATATATTTT,CASSRDRGSGNTIYF
-,TRBJ2-5,-,TRBV2,TGTGCCAGCAGTAAAGGACCCTACCCCCAAGAGACCCAGTACTTC,CASSKGPYPQETQYF
-,TRBJ1-2,few,TRBV18,TGTGCCAGCTCACCCGGGTTCCAGTTTGGCTACACCTTC,CASSPGFQFGYTF
-,TRBJ1-1,few,TRBV19,TGTGCCAGTAGTATAGAGGGGACAAGAGAAGCTTTCTTT,CASSIEGTREAFF
-,TRBJ1-5,few,TRBV6-5,TGTGCCAGCAGTTACGTAGGCCAGCCCCAGCATTTT,CASSYVGQPQHF
-,TRBJ2-7,-,TRBV27,TGTGCCAGCAGTAGGCAGGGATCCCTGGGTGAGCAGTACTTC,CASSRQGSLGEQYF
-,TRBJ2-1,-,TRBV18,TGTGCCAGCTCACCACAAACCGGGACGGCGAGCTCCTACAATGAGCAGTTCTTC,CASSPQTGTASSYNEQFF
TRBD1,TRBJ2-7,-,TRBV2,TGTGCCAGCAGTTCCCCCCTTGGGACAGTGTCCTACGAGCAGTACTTC,CASSSPLGTVSYEQYF
TRBD1,TRBJ1-5,-,TRBV2,TGTGCCAGCACGGGACAGGGGGCATACAATCAGCCCCAGCATTTT,CASTGQGAYNQPQHF
-,TRBJ2-2,-,TRBV5-1,TGCGCCAGCAGCCCGGGACTTATAAACACCGGGGAGCTGTTTTTT,CASSPGLINTGELFF